The text below deals with one T cell receptor beta chain. The entry originates in a study of blood T cell repertoires in COVID-19. In the study overall: Samples of COVID-19 (acute and convalescent) were obtained from the United States, Italy and Spain. The analysed material was cDNA or gDNA that came from T cells, B-cell-depleted T cells, or PBMCs.

How the authors handled the data: Amplification from reference gene primers served as the basis for estimated nucleated cell counts. Clones were read by immunoSEQ multiplex PCR, and TCRdb kept only the in-frame ones, dropping some. The V and J calls and clone size come from that table; D and trimming were worked out from the DNA. The data show around 260,000 clones, with 80% to 90% seen just once and roughly 1.9% held by the top ten. The receptor was derived from a man aged 25 to 40 with active or convalescent COVID-19. Input material: peripheral blood.

The DNA for the CDR3 is TGTGCCAGCAGCGTAGACCCAGGGGAGGGCTACACCTTC. Protein product: CASSVDPGEGYTF. This chain joins TRBV9 and TRBJ1-2; D possibly corresponds to TRBD1 (6 bases). CDR3 length: 13 residues. The V end was cut by 0 bases, the J end by 8 bases, with 11 bases between. Germline loops: CDR1 SGDLS, CDR2 YYNGEE.